This T cell receptor beta chain was found in a study of cytomegalovirus exposure and HLA in healthy donors. The study's findings and limits: In vitro work confirmed that three CMV-associated chains recognize CMV antigens. Using the classifier, cytomegalovirus status was reportedly diagnosed with high specificity and sensitivity.

The protocol was immunoSEQ multiplex PCR, while the TCRdb copy is restricted to in-frame clones and leaves out a portion. The sample includes 150,000 to 200,000 clones, 85% to 90% of them seen just once. A remark on this clone: Its antigen is currently unknown.

The sample was PBMCs. The sequence derives from a man aged 18 to 35 in good health and CMV-seropositive.

The CDR3 coding sequence is TGTGCCAGCACAGGGGGGACCTCTGGCAATGAGCAGTTCTTC. It translates to CASTGGTSGNEQFF. J is TRBJ2-1 and V is TRBV6-5; the D gene is possibly TRBD1 (7 bases). V lost 7 bases to trimming and J lost 6 bases, with 16 bases between them. In germline, CDR1 is MNHEY, CDR2 SVGAGI. The length of the CDR3 is 14 residues.